This TCR beta chain was identified in a study of blood T cells in healthy people across ages. Study-wide findings and caveats: Per-million-T-cell TCR beta diversity fell roughly linearly with age.

As for this clonotype: Antigen unknown.

CDR1 is LGHDT, CDR2 YNNKEL, per germline (reference sequence). Trimming removed 0 bases from V and 4 bases from J, with 13 bases in between. The CDR3 length is 16 residues. A second about 7 to 12 cycle PCR used barcoded and J-beta primers. TCRdb analysed the 5' RACE reads with MiXCR anew, one entry per CDR3 protein. The sample lists about 800,000 distinct CDR3 sequences, roughly 64% occurring once. Extraction yielded at least 6 micrograms of total RNA per sample. The TCR comes from a man aged 30-40 years in good health. The specimen was blood. This rearrangement joins TRBV3-1 to TRBJ2-1; weak D call: TRBD2 (7 bases). The CDR3 loop reads CASSQDFAGAYNEQFF. In DNA form, the CDR3 reads TGTGCCAGCAGCCAAGATTTCGCGGGGGCGTACAATGAGCAGTTCTTC.